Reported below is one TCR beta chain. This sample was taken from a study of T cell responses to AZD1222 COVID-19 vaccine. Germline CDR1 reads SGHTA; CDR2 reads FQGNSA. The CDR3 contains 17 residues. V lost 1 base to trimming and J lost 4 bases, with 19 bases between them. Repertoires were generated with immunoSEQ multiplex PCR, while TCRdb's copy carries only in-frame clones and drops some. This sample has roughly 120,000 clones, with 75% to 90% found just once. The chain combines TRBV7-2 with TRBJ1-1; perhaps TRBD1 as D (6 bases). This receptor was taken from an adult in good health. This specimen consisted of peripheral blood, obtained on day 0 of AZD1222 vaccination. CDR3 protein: CASSLVLYGGAGTEAFF. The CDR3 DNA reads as TGTGCCAGCAGCTTAGTCCTTTATGGGGGCGCAGGCACTGAAGCTTTCTTT.